This T cell receptor (beta chain) appears in the sequencing data of a study of blood T cell repertoires in COVID-19. Looking at the study overall: From the United States, Italy and Spain came samples of acute and convalescent COVID-19.

Methods used by the authors: Amplification of reference gene primers was used by the study to estimate nucleated cell counts. Using immunoSEQ multiplex PCR, the repertoire was profiled, and TCRdb retains in-frame clones only, with some absent. The D gene and trimming were derived from the DNA, and the V and J assignments and clone size from that table. Of about 70,000 clones in the sample, more than 75% were seen once. The V gene's germline CDR1 is SGHNT and CDR2 YYREEE (reference sequence). Unmatched junction bases numbered 6, after V lost 0 bases and J lost 4 bases. This CDR3 has 16 amino acids. Recruited during active infection, patients (from Seattle) were subsequently followed longitudinally.

Sequencing was done on a sample of peripheral blood. The sequence derives from a man in his forties or fifties with COVID-19, enrolled during active disease. This sequence joins TRBV5-4 and TRBJ2-3; 9 bases match TRBD1. The CDR3 DNA sequence: TGTGCCAGCAGCTTGGGGGGACAGGGATACTCAGATACGCAGTATTTT. Protein product: CASSLGGQGYSDTQYF.